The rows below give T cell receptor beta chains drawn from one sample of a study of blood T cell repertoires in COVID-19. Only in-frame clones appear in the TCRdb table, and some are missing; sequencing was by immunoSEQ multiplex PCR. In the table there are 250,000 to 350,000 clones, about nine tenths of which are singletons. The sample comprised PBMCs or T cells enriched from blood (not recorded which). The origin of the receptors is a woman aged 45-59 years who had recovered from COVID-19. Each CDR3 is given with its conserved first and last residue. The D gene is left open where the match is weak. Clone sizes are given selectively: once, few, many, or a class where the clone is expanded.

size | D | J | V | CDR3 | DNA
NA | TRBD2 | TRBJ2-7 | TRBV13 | CASSLRGGPPGEQYF | TGTGCCAGCAGCTTACGGGGAGGGCCCCCGGGGGAGCAGTACTTC
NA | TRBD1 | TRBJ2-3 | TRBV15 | CATSRRTGPDTQYF | TGTGCCACCAGCAGAAGGACAGGGCCAGATACGCAGTATTTT
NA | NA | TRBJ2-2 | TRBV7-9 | CASSFGRATGELFF | TGTGCCAGCAGCTTTGGGCGAGCCACCGGGGAGCTGTTTTTT
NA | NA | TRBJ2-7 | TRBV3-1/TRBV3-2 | CASRGAYEQYF | TGTGCCAGCCGCGGGGCCTACGAGCAGTACTTC
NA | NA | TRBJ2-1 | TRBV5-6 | CASSLSGGEQFF | TGTGCCAGCAGCTTGTCCGGGGGTGAGCAGTTCTTC
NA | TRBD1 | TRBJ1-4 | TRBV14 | CASSQAGRGLEKLFF | TGTGCCAGCAGCCAAGCCGGCAGGGGGCTTGAAAAACTGTTTTTT
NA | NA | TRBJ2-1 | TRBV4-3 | CASSQESRTPYNEQFF | TGCGCCAGCAGCCAAGAATCTCGGACTCCTTACAATGAGCAGTTCTTC
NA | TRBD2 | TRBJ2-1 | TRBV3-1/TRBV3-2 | CASSQEFLAGGGNEQFF | TGTGCCAGCAGCCAGGAATTCCTAGCGGGAGGGGGGAATGAGCAGTTCTTC
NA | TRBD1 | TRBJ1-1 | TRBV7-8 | CASSLRGDSMNTEAFF | TGTGCCAGCAGCTTAAGGGGGGACAGTATGAACACTGAAGCTTTCTTT
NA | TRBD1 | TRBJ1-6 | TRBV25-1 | CATRNRDRANSPLHF | TGTGCCACCCGAAACCGGGACAGGGCTAATTCACCCCTCCACTTT
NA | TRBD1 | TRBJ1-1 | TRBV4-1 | CASSPTLSGQGFTEAFF | TGCGCCAGCAGCCCAACCCTCTCGGGACAGGGGTTTACTGAAGCTTTCTTT
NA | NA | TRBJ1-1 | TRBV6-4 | CASSNRTLGGAGSTEAFF | TGTGCCAGCAGTAACCGAACATTGGGGGGGGCCGGGAGCACTGAAGCTTTCTTT
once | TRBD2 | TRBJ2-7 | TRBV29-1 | CSVETRASGKSVGTYEQYF | TGCAGCGTTGAAACACGGGCTAGCGGGAAATCGGTCGGGACCTACGAGCAGTACTTC
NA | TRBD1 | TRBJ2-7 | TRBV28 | CASSSRGQTYEQYF | TGTGCCAGCAGCTCAAGGGGGCAGACCTACGAGCAGTACTTC
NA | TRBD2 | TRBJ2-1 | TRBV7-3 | CASSRGLAGVQEQFF | TGTGCCAGCAGCCGCGGACTAGCGGGAGTGCAGGAGCAGTTCTTC
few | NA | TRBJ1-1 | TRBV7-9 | CASSFLAIKAFF | TGTGCCAGCAGCTTTTTGGCCATTAAGGCTTTCTTT
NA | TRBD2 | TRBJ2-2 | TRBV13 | CASSLLAGRFTGELFF | TGTGCCAGCAGCTTACTAGCGGGCCGTTTCACCGGGGAGCTGTTTTTT
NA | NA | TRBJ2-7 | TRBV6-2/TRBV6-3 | CASSYRGSGAYEQYF | TGTGCCAGCAGTTATAGAGGGAGTGGGGCCTACGAGCAGTACTTC
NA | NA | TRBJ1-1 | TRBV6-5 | CASISIVGANTEAFF | TGTGCCAGCATCTCCATCGTAGGGGCGAACACTGAAGCTTTCTTT
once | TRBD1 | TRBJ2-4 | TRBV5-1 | CASTADRENIQYF | TGCGCCAGCACCGCCGACAGGGAAAACATTCAGTACTTC
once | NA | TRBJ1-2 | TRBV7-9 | CASSLAGQGSGYTF | TGTGCCAGCAGCTTAGCTGGCCAGGGCTCTGGCTACACCTTC
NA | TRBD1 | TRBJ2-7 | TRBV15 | CATSRAGTGINEQYF | TGTGCCACCAGCAGGGCCGGGACAGGGATCAACGAGCAGTACTTC
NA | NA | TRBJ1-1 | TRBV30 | CASTRNFGTEAFF | TGTGCCTCCACCCGCAACTTTGGCACTGAAGCTTTCTTT
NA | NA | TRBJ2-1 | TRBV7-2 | CASSPGQLYNEQFF | TGTGCCAGCAGCCCTGGACAGCTCTACAATGAGCAGTTCTTC
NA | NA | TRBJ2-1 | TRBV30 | CAWRQQGQGNEQFF | TGTGCCTGGAGGCAACAGGGTCAGGGCAATGAGCAGTTCTTC
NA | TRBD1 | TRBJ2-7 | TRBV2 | CASSRDREAYEQYF | TGTGCCAGCAGTCGGGACAGGGAAGCCTACGAGCAGTACTTC
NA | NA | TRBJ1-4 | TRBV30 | CAWSANDINKVEKLFF | TGTGCCTGGAGTGCTAACGACATAAACAAGGTTGAAAAACTGTTTTTT
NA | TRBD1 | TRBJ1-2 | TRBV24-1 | CATSDSTGNYGYTF | TGTGCCACCAGTGATTCGACAGGGAACTATGGCTACACCTTC
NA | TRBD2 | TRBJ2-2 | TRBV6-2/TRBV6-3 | CASSYSGGLDTGELFF | TGTGCCAGCAGTTACTCGGGAGGGTTAGACACCGGGGAGCTGTTTTTT
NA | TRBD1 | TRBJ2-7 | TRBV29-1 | CSVGGQGAIDQYF | TGCAGCGTTGGGGGACAGGGGGCGATCGATCAGTACTTC
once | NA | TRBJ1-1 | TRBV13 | CASSPPGYTEAFF | TGTGCCAGCAGCCCCCCGGGGTATACTGAAGCTTTCTTT
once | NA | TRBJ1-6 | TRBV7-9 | CASSLSGVSTVNSPLHF | TGTGCCAGCAGCTTATCCGGGGTGTCGACGGTGAATTCACCCCTCCACTTT
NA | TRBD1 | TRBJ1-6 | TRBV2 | CASSGDREAPLHF | TGTGCCAGCAGTGGGGACAGGGAGGCACCCCTCCACTTT
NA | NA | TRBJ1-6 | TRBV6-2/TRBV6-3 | CASSYGRDNSPLHF | TGTGCCAGCAGTTACGGCCGGGATAATTCACCCCTCCACTTT
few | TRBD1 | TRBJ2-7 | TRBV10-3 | CAISPGQGIEQYF | TGTGCCATCAGCCCGGGACAGGGTATCGAGCAGTACTTC
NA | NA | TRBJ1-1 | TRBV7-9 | CASSLREGSEAFF | TGTGCCAGCAGCCTTAGGGAGGGATCTGAAGCTTTCTTT
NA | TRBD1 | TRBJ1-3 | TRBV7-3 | CASSLSTRRGQGNRNTIYF | TGTGCCAGCAGTTTATCGACCAGACGGGGACAGGGGAATCGAAACACCATATATTTT